This T cell receptor beta chain was captured by sequencing in a study of control samples from healthy donors and cancer patients. Repertoires were generated with immunoSEQ multiplex PCR, while TCRdb's copy carries only in-frame clones and drops some. The table records roughly 70,000 clones, 85% to 95% of them present only once. This clone was seen only once. From germline, CDR1 is LNHDA and CDR2 SQIVND (reference sequence). V was clipped by 0 bases and J by 7 bases; unmatched bases: 6. The CDR3 extends over 16 amino acids. The J gene is TRBJ2-1, the V gene TRBV19; 10 bases align to TRBD2. Sequencing used blood. The sequence derives from a woman aged 25 to 45 in good health. For the CDR3, the DNA is TGTGCCAGTAGTATAGATGGGACTAGCGTTGCAAATGAGCAGTTCTTC. Protein sequence: CASSIDGTSVANEQFF.